These T cell receptor beta chains were read from a single sample in a study of cytomegalovirus exposure and HLA in healthy donors. Repertoires were generated with immunoSEQ multiplex PCR, while TCRdb's copy carries only in-frame clones and drops some. The sample has about 160,000 clones; 70% to 85% are singletons. Sequenced: PBMCs. The receptors stem from a male donor in good health and CMV-seronegative. CDR3s include the opening cysteine and the closing phenylalanine or tryptophan. D genes are given only for firm matches.

D gene: .
V gene: TRBV6-1
CDR3 protein: CASSAQGRETQYF

D gene: .
V gene: TRBV10-3
CDR3 protein: CAISDRVNYGYTF

D gene: .
V gene: TRBV6-1
CDR3 protein: CASSEPGGFYEQYF

D gene: TRBD1
V gene: TRBV29-1
CDR3 protein: CSVLGTTGTNYGYTF

D gene: .
V gene: TRBV6-5
CDR3 protein: CASTTGQGDTIYF

D gene: TRBD2
V gene: TRBV7-2
CDR3 protein: CASSLGLAGRPSYEQYF

D gene: TRBD2
V gene: TRBV7-9
CDR3 protein: CSSSLGGSGGRGEQFF

D gene: .
V gene: TRBV28
CDR3 protein: CASSLSRQIFPYEQYF

D gene: .
V gene: TRBV7-9
CDR3 protein: CASSFPNQPQHF

D gene: .
V gene: TRBV9
CDR3 protein: CASSVASTPGLDEQYF

D gene: .
V gene: TRBV11-2
CDR3 protein: CASSLTGSSYEQYF

D gene: .
V gene: TRBV5-5
CDR3 protein: CASSETGLNQPQHF

D gene: .
V gene: TRBV28
CDR3 protein: CASSAGGRSYEQYF

D gene: .
V gene: TRBV4-3
CDR3 protein: CASSPILGQLNYGYTF

D gene: .
V gene: TRBV9
CDR3 protein: CASSARQDGTDTQYF

D gene: TRBD2
V gene: TRBV4-3
CDR3 protein: CASSPGAGGYEQYF

D gene: TRBD1
V gene: TRBV25-1
CDR3 protein: CASSRTGGSYEQYF